The TCR beta chain under discussion was sequenced for a study of blood T cell repertoires in COVID-19. Between the trimmed V and J ends, which lost 0 bases and 3 bases, there was a span of 13 bases. This CDR3 region has 16 residues. Germline values: CDR1 SGHRS, CDR2 YFSETQ. It was during active infection that Seattle patients were enrolled and then longitudinally followed. Original methodology: For nucleated cells, counts were estimated from reference gene primer amplification. The data were produced by immunoSEQ multiplex PCR, yet TCRdb's version contains in-frame clones alone and is incomplete. D and trimming come from the DNA, and the V and J calls and clone size come from that table. The sample consists of about 370,000 clones, 89% of them appearing once.

This sequence joins TRBV5-1 and TRBJ2-1; a weak D match, TRBD2 (5 bases). Sequenced input: peripheral blood. The clonotype comes from a woman between 25 and 40 years old with COVID-19, enrolled during active disease. The CDR3 reads CASSLGGGEGYNEQFF. The CDR3 DNA follows: TGCGCCAGCAGCTTGGGTGGCGGAGAGGGCTACAATGAGCAGTTCTTC.